The sequence of this T cell receptor (beta chain) was determined in a study of blood T cell repertoires in COVID-19. Study-wide context: Acute-phase and convalescent COVID-19 samples originated in the United States, Italy and Spain.

Seattle patients were enrolled during active infection and followed longitudinally. Authors' data handling: How many nucleated cells were present was estimated from reference gene primer amplification. Repertoires were generated with immunoSEQ multiplex PCR, while TCRdb's copy carries only in-frame clones and drops some. V and J calls and clone size are copied from that table; D and trimming were computed from the DNA. The sample holds 250,000 or so clones, more than 70% seen once. V lost 7 bases to trimming and J lost 2 bases; unmatched junction nucleotides: 2. This CDR3 region has 13 residues. This TCR came from a woman aged 25 to 39 with COVID-19, enrolled during active disease. Sequencing used peripheral blood. The chain employs TRBV12-3 or TRBV12-4 and TRBJ1-3; 7 bases fit TRBD1. The chain's CDR3 is CASNTGAGNTIYF. CDR3 bases: TGTGCCAGCAACACAGGGGCTGGAAACACCATATATTTT.